Reported below is one T cell receptor (beta chain). What it recognizes is unknown. CDR3 length: 14 amino acids. The ends were cut back, 5 bases at V and 5 bases at J, with 15 bases in the middle. Germline V gene sequence: CDR1 SGHVS, CDR2 FQNEAQ. This specimen belongs to a study of cytomegalovirus exposure and HLA in healthy donors. Notes on the study in general: According to a later analysis, donors in an Asian-associated ancestry cluster reportedly had fewer N-insertions than the approximately 670-donor mean. Sequences of the TCR beta chain were said to predict the HLA-A and HLA-B alleles of most subjects accurately.

Amplification used 60 Vbeta primers and 13 Jbeta primers. TCRdb's copy holds only in-frame clones and misses some; the assay was immunoSEQ multiplex PCR. The table includes approximately 100,000 clones, 65% to 80% detected once. The TCR sequence derives from a female donor in good health and CMV-seronegative. Input material: PBMCs. The chain links TRBV7-8 to TRBJ1-1; D may be TRBD1 (6 bases). As DNA, the CDR3 is TGTGCCAGCAGCCTACAGGGAAGCGAAACTGAAGCTTTCTTT. Translating gives CASSLQGSETEAFF. The whole variable domain, remainder taken from reference TRBV7-8 and TRBJ1-1, is GAGVSQSPRYKVAKRGQDVALRCDPISGHVSLFWYQQALGQGPEFLTYFQNEAQLDKSGLPSDRFFAERPEGSVSTLKIQRTQQEDSAVYLCASSLQGSETEAFFGQGTRLTVV.